This T cell receptor (beta chain) was identified during a study of early T cells in non-severe SARS-CoV-2 infection. With 0 bases clipped from V and 4 bases from J, the junction kept 5 bases outside the gene matches. The germline gives CDR1 SGHNT, CDR2 YYREEE (reference sequence). This CDR3 comprises 15 residues. TCRdb re-derived calls from the 5' RACE reads in MiXCR, one entry per CDR3 protein. Counted here are about 99,000 distinct CDR3 sequences, over 15% occurring once; the ten biggest clones make up roughly 1.3%. The sequenced sample consisted of whole blood. The sequence came from an adult who was a healthcare worker with PCR-confirmed SARS-CoV-2 infection or an uninfected control (not recorded which). V is TRBV5-4 and J is TRBJ2-3; 7 bases are a match to TRBD2. In DNA, the CDR3 is TGTGCCAGCAGCTTGGTGGCGGGAGAGGCAGATACGCAGTATTTT. This gives the protein CASSLVAGEADTQYF.